This is a list of T cell receptor beta chains from one sample in a study of cytotoxic CD8 clonotypes in ibrutinib-treated CLL. Profiled with immunoSEQ multiplex PCR; TCRdb holds only in-frame clones, not every one. The repertoire holds about 200,000 clones, with over 55% as singletons. Sequences were derived from PBMCs, sampled after 24 months of ibrutinib treatment. The receptor set was obtained from a human donor with chronic lymphocytic leukemia. Both conserved end residues are part of each CDR3. Fields, in order: V gene, D gene, J gene, clone size, CDR3 protein, CDR3 DNA. A D gene is named only where the DNA matches it firmly. The size field is filled for only some rows; it gives once, few, many or a size class.

v_gene: TRBV6-5; d_gene: -; j_gene: TRBJ1-3; abundance: -; CDR3aa: CASSRQAHSGNTIYF; CDR3nt: TGTGCCAGCAGCCGACAGGCGCACTCTGGAAACACCATATATTTT
v_gene: TRBV28; d_gene: -; j_gene: TRBJ1-1; abundance: -; CDR3aa: CASSSVNTEAFF; CDR3nt: TGTGCCAGCAGTTCAGTGAACACTGAAGCTTTCTTT
v_gene: TRBV19; d_gene: TRBD2; j_gene: TRBJ2-1; abundance: once; CDR3aa: CASSKLARTYNEQFF; CDR3nt: TGTGCCAGTAGTAAACTAGCGAGAACTTACAATGAGCAGTTCTTC
v_gene: TRBV5-6; d_gene: -; j_gene: TRBJ2-7; abundance: -; CDR3aa: CASSQEYGPYEQYF; CDR3nt: TGTGCCAGCAGCCAAGAATATGGACCTTACGAGCAGTACTTC
v_gene: TRBV2; d_gene: -; j_gene: TRBJ2-3; abundance: -; CDR3aa: CASSEGINRSTDTQYF; CDR3nt: TGTGCCAGCAGTGAAGGAATTAACAGAAGCACAGATACGCAGTATTTT
v_gene: TRBV7-2; d_gene: TRBD1; j_gene: TRBJ2-7; abundance: -; CDR3aa: CASRPGQGVYEQYF; CDR3nt: TGTGCCAGCAGGCCGGGACAGGGGGTTTACGAGCAGTACTTC
v_gene: TRBV7-6; d_gene: TRBD1; j_gene: TRBJ1-5; abundance: -; CDR3aa: CASSPRDRADQPQHF; CDR3nt: TGTGCCAGCAGCCCAAGGGACAGAGCGGATCAGCCCCAGCATTTT
v_gene: TRBV6-5; d_gene: TRBD1; j_gene: TRBJ1-2; abundance: -; CDR3aa: CASALGQGYYGYTF; CDR3nt: TGTGCCAGCGCCCTGGGACAGGGGTACTATGGCTACACCTTC
v_gene: TRBV11-2; d_gene: -; j_gene: TRBJ1-4; abundance: -; CDR3aa: CASSLIGGFNEKLFF; CDR3nt: TGTGCCAGCAGCTTAATTGGGGGGTTTAATGAAAAACTGTTTTTT
v_gene: TRBV7-3; d_gene: TRBD2; j_gene: TRBJ2-5; abundance: -; CDR3aa: CASARTSGSRETQYF; CDR3nt: TGTGCCAGCGCACGGACTAGCGGGAGTCGAGAGACCCAGTACTTC
v_gene: TRBV6-5; d_gene: -; j_gene: TRBJ2-3; abundance: -; CDR3aa: CASSRPSSSISVENF; CDR3nt: TGTGCCAGCAGTCGCCCCTCGTCTTCGATTTCGGTTGAAAATTTT
v_gene: TRBV7-9; d_gene: -; j_gene: TRBJ1-1; abundance: -; CDR3aa: CASSSRFVTEAFF; CDR3nt: TGTGCCAGCAGCTCGCGTTTTGTCACTGAAGCTTTCTTT
v_gene: TRBV5-1; d_gene: -; j_gene: TRBJ2-2; abundance: -; CDR3aa: CASSMDPQGFTGELFF; CDR3nt: TGCGCCAGCAGCATGGATCCTCAGGGATTCACCGGGGAGCTGTTTTTT
v_gene: TRBV7-9; d_gene: TRBD1; j_gene: TRBJ2-5; abundance: -; CDR3aa: CASSSRDRGQETQYF; CDR3nt: TGTGCCAGCAGCTCCCGGGACAGGGGGCAGGAGACCCAGTACTTC
v_gene: TRBV20-1; d_gene: -; j_gene: TRBJ2-3; abundance: few; CDR3aa: CSASEDTQYF; CDR3nt: TGCAGTGCTAGTGAAGATACGCAGTATTTT
v_gene: TRBV29-1; d_gene: -; j_gene: TRBJ1-5; abundance: few; CDR3aa: CSVGDQPQHF; CDR3nt: TGCAGCGTGGGTGATCAGCCCCAGCATTTT
v_gene: TRBV29-1; d_gene: -; j_gene: TRBJ2-2; abundance: -; CDR3aa: CSAAIGASGELFF; CDR3nt: TGCAGCGCCGCGATAGGAGCGTCCGGGGAGCTGTTTTTT
v_gene: TRBV4-2; d_gene: -; j_gene: TRBJ2-7; abundance: large; CDR3aa: CASSQEYGPYEQYF; CDR3nt: TGTGCCAGCAGCCAAGAATATGGACCTTACGAGCAGTACTTC
v_gene: TRBV28; d_gene: TRBD2; j_gene: TRBJ2-7; abundance: -; CDR3aa: CASSLASAGVHYEQYF; CDR3nt: TGTGCCAGCAGTCTCGCGTCAGCGGGAGTTCACTACGAGCAGTACTTC
v_gene: TRBV30; d_gene: -; j_gene: TRBJ1-2; abundance: -; CDR3aa: CAWSGFNINGYTF; CDR3nt: TGTGCCTGGAGTGGATTTAATATAAATGGCTACACCTTC
v_gene: TRBV4-3; d_gene: -; j_gene: TRBJ1-5; abundance: -; CDR3aa: CASSQEARGGNQPQHF; CDR3nt: TGCGCCAGCAGCCAAGAGGCCCGGGGAGGCAATCAGCCCCAGCATTTT
v_gene: TRBV4-3; d_gene: -; j_gene: TRBJ2-5; abundance: -; CDR3aa: CASSQEMGQEETQYF; CDR3nt: TGCGCCAGCAGCCAAGAGATGGGTCAGGAAGAGACCCAGTACTTC
v_gene: TRBV5-4; d_gene: -; j_gene: TRBJ2-3; abundance: -; CDR3aa: CASSLAPSTDTQYF; CDR3nt: TGTGCCAGCAGCCTAGCACCTAGCACAGATACGCAGTATTTT
v_gene: TRBV6-5; d_gene: -; j_gene: TRBJ2-7; abundance: -; CDR3aa: CASSPTLGVYEQYF; CDR3nt: TGTGCCAGCAGCCCTACGCTTGGGGTTTACGAGCAGTACTTC
v_gene: TRBV6-5; d_gene: -; j_gene: TRBJ2-7; abundance: -; CDR3aa: CASSYSHVSYEQYF; CDR3nt: TGTGCCAGCAGTTACTCTCACGTCTCCTACGAGCAGTACTTC
v_gene: TRBV5-1; d_gene: TRBD1; j_gene: TRBJ2-7; abundance: -; CDR3aa: CASSLRTGAYEQYF; CDR3nt: TGCGCCAGCAGCTTAAGGACAGGGGCCTACGAGCAGTACTTC
v_gene: TRBV9; d_gene: TRBD2; j_gene: TRBJ2-1; abundance: -; CDR3aa: CASSVEALAGANEQFF; CDR3nt: TGTGCCAGCAGCGTAGAGGCTTTAGCGGGAGCCAATGAGCAGTTCTTC
v_gene: TRBV29-1; d_gene: TRBD1; j_gene: TRBJ1-2; abundance: -; CDR3aa: CSTTRTGGYYGYTF; CDR3nt: TGCAGCACAACCCGCACAGGGGGCTACTATGGCTACACCTTC